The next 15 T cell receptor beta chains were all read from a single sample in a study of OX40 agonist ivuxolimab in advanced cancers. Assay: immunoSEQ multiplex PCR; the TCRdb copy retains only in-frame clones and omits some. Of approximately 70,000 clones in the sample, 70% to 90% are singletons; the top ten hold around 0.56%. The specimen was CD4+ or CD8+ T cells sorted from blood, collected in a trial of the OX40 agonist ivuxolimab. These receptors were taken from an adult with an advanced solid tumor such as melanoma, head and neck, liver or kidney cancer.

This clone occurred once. The CDR3 bases are TGCGCCAGCAGCATCCTCGGACAGGGGGAATCACCCCTCCACTTT. Translating gives CASSILGQGESPLHF. This rearrangement joins TRBV4-1 to TRBJ1-6, with TRBD1 identical over 10 bases. Germline loops: CDR1 MGHRA, CDR2 YSYEKL. There are 15 residues in the CDR3. With V trimmed by 5 bases and J by 10 bases, 8 bases remained unmatched.

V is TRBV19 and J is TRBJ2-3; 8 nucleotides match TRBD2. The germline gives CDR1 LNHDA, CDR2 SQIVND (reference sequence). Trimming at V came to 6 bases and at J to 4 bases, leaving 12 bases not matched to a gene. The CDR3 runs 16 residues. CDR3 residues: CASSPGGGLGADTQYF. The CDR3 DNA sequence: TGTGCCAGTAGCCCCGGGGGGGGGTTGGGCGCAGATACGCAGTATTTT.

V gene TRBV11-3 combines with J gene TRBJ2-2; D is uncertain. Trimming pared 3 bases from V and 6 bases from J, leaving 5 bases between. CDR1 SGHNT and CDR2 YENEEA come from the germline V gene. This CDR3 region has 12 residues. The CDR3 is CASSFAPGELFF. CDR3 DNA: TGTGCCAGCAGCTTTGCGCCCGGGGAGCTGTTTTTT.

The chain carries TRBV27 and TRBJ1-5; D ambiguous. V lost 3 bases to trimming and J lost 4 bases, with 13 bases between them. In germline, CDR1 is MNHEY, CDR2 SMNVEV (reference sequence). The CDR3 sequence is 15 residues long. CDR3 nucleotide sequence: TGTGCCAGCAGTTTCGGTAGGGCATTAAATCAGCCCCAGCATTTT. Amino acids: CASSFGRALNQPQHF.

The CDR3 is CASSQSRAFNYGYTF. The CDR3 region has the DNA TGCGCCAGCAGCCAGTCTCGAGCCTTTAACTATGGCTACACCTTC. V gene TRBV4-1 combines with J gene TRBJ1-2; D remains ambiguous. The germline CDR1 and CDR2 sequences are MGHRA and YSYEKL. This CDR3 region has 15 residues. Deletions cut 3 bases from V and 1 base from J, with 12 bases between.

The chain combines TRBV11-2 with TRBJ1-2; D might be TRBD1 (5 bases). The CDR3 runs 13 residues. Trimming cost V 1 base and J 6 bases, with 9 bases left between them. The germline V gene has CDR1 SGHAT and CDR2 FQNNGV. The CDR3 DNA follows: TGTGCCAGCAGCTTAGGGGGCGGGGATGGCTACACCTTC. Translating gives CASSLGGGDGYTF.

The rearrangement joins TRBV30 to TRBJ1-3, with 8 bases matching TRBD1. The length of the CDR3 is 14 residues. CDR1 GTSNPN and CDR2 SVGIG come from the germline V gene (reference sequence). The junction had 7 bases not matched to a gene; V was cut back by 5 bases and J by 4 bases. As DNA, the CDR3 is TGTGCCTGGGGACAGGGAGGAGGAGGAAACACCATATATTTT. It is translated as CAWGQGGGGNTIYF.

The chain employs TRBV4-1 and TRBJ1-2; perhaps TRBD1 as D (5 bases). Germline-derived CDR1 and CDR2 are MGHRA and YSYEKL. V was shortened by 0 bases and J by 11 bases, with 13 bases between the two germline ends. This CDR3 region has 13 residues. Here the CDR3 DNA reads TGCGCCAGCAGCCAAGATCGGGGACCTCGTTACACCTTC. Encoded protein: CASSQDRGPRYTF.

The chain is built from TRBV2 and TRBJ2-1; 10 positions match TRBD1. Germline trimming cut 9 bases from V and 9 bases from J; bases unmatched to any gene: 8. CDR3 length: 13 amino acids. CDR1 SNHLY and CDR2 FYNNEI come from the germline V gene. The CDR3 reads CARKTGGKVEQFF. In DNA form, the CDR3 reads TGTGCCAGGAAGACAGGGGGCAAAGTTGAGCAGTTCTTC.

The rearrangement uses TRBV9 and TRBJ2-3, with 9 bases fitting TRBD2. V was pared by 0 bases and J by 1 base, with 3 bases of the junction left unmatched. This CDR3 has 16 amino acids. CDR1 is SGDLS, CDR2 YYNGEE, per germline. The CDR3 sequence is CASSVGVAGGTDTQYF. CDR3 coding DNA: TGTGCCAGCAGCGTAGGGGTAGCGGGGGGCACAGATACGCAGTATTTT.

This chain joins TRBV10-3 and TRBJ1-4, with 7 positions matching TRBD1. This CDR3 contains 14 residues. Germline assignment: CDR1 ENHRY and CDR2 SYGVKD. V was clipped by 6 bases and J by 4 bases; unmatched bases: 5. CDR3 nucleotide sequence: TGTGCCATCAGCCCGGGACAGCATAATGAAAAACTGTTTTTT. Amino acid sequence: CAISPGQHNEKLFF.

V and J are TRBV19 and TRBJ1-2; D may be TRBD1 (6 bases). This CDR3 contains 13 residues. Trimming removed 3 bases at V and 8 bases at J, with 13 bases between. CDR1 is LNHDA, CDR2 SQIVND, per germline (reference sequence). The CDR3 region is CASSIAAGDGYTF. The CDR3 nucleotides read TGTGCCAGTAGTATCGCGGCAGGGGACGGCTACACCTTC.

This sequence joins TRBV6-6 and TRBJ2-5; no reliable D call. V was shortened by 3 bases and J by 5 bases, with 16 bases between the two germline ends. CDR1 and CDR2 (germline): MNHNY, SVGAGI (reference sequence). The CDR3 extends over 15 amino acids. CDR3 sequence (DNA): TGTGCCAGCAGTTATTACCGGCCGGGTGGGGAGACCCAGTACTTC. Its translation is CASSYYRPGGETQYF.

CDR3 sequence (DNA): TGTGCCACCAGCGACAGGGGGAACACCGGGGAGCTGTTTTTT. The encoded protein is CATSDRGNTGELFF. The V gene is TRBV15, the J gene TRBJ2-2, with 8 bases lining up with TRBD1. The CDR3 runs to 14 residues. Germline trimming cut 5 bases from V and 1 base from J; bases unmatched to any gene: 0. CDR1 and CDR2 from the germline V gene are LNHNV and YYDKDF (reference sequence).

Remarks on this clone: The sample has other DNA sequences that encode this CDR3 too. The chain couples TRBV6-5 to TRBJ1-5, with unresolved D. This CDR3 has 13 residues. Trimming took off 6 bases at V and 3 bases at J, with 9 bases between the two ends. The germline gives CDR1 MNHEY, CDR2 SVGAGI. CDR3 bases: TGTGCCAGCAGGCGTGGGCACAATCAGCCCCAGCATTTT. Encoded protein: CASRRGHNQPQHF.